The 14 T cell receptor beta chains reported below all come from one sample, sequenced in a study of blood T cell repertoires in COVID-19. TCRdb's table, derived via immunoSEQ multiplex PCR, lists solely in-frame clones and lacks some. Of about 130,000 clones listed, 84% are singletons. Sequenced input: peripheral blood. The receptors were gathered from a man aged 60 to 75 with acute or convalescent COVID-19.

Notes on this clone: Other DNA sequences in the sample encode the same CDR3. The chain combines TRBV29-1 with TRBJ2-2; 8 nucleotides agree with TRBD2. The ends lost 4 bases at V and 2 bases at J; junction bases unmatched: 3. This CDR3 is 14 amino acids long. Germline V gene data show CDR1 as SQVTM and CDR2 as ANQGSEA. The CDR3 protein is CSVGLAGNTGELFF. CDR3 nucleotide sequence: TGCAGCGTTGGTCTAGCGGGCAACACCGGGGAGCTGTTTTTT.

This clone was seen more than once but under ten times. This chain joins TRBV30 and TRBJ1-1; no clear D gene. Germline values: CDR1 GTSNPN, CDR2 SVGIG (reference sequence). This CDR3 comprises 12 residues. V was cut by 6 bases and J by 5 bases, with 13 bases left in between. CDR3 residues: CACLGRRTEAFF. The CDR3 nucleotides are TGTGCCTGTTTGGGTAGGAGGACTGAAGCTTTCTTT.

The chain is built from TRBV6-1 and TRBJ2-7; D might be TRBD2 (6 bases). This CDR3 comprises 15 residues. Germline lookup yields CDR1 MNHNS and CDR2 SASEGT. V gave up 2 bases and J gave up 2 bases, with 13 bases separating them. The CDR3: CASSEQPLATYEQYF. CDR3 nucleotides: TGTGCCAGCAGTGAACAACCACTAGCCACCTACGAGCAGTACTTC.

The rearrangement links TRBV5-4 to TRBJ1-2; TRBD1 agrees at 10 bases. There are 15 residues in the CDR3. Germline values: CDR1 SGHNT, CDR2 YYREEE (reference sequence). V trimming: 4 bases; J trimming: 5 bases; junction bases outside the gene matches: 8. The CDR3 DNA follows: TGTGCCAGCAGCGTGGGACAGGGGTTTGGGTATGGCTACACCTTC. It specifies CASSVGQGFGYGYTF.

Only a few counts were recorded for this clone. The rearrangement links TRBV7-8 to TRBJ1-1; 7 bases agree with TRBD1. With 5 bases clipped from V and 0 bases from J, the junction kept 6 bases outside the gene matches. The germline gives CDR1 SGHVS, CDR2 FQNEAQ. CDR3 length: 15 residues. CDR3 protein: CASSAAGTVNTEAFF. The CDR3, as DNA: TGTGCCAGCAGCGCCGCCGGGACAGTGAACACTGAAGCTTTCTTT. Based on the CDR3 plus reference TRBV7-8 and TRBJ1-1, the full variable domain is GAGVSQSPRYKVAKRGQDVALRCDPISGHVSLFWYQQALGQGPEFLTYFQNEAQLDKSGLPSDRFFAERPEGSVSTLKIQRTQQEDSAVYLCASSAAGTVNTEAFFGQGTRLTVV.

V and J are TRBV6-5 and TRBJ1-5; 9 bases fit TRBD1. CDR1 and CDR2 from the germline V gene are MNHEY and SVGAGI. V shed 4 bases and J 3 bases; nucleotides not matched to a gene: 7. The CDR3 is made up of 16 amino acids. The CDR3 region has the DNA TGTGCCAGCAGTTCCCGGACAGGGGCAATCAATCAGCCCCAGCATTTT. This gives the protein CASSSRTGAINQPQHF.

As DNA, the CDR3 is TGTGCCATCAGTGTTAATTGGGCTAGCGGCACAGATACGCAGTATTTT. Residues: CAISVNWASGTDTQYF. This chain connects TRBV10-3 to TRBJ2-3; D perhaps matches TRBD2 (6 bases). Trimming pared 4 bases from V and 1 base from J, leaving 15 bases between. This CDR3 spans 16 amino acids. Germline CDR1 reads ENHRY; CDR2 reads SYGVKD.

The rearrangement links TRBV2 to TRBJ1-2; 9 bases are a match to TRBD1. Germline V lookup: CDR1 SNHLY, CDR2 FYNNEI. The CDR3 consists of 15 residues. Trimming at V came to 6 bases and at J to 3 bases, leaving 8 bases not matched to a gene. The CDR3 bases are TGTGCCAGCAGGTGGGGGACAGGGAGTGACTATGGCTACACCTTC. Translation: CASRWGTGSDYGYTF. The whole variable domain, filled in from reference TRBV2 and TRBJ1-2, reads EPEVTQTPSHQVTQMGQEVILRCVPISNHLYFYWYRQILGQKVEFLVSFYNNEISEKSEIFDDQFSVERPDGSNFTLKIRSTKLEDSAMYFCASRWGTGSDYGYTFGSGTRLTVV.

This chain connects TRBV7-9 to TRBJ2-3; 8 positions match TRBD2. J was trimmed by 8 bases and V by 4 bases; bases with no gene match: 5. The V gene's germline CDR1 is SEHNR and CDR2 FQNEAQ (reference sequence). The CDR3 length is 13 residues. The CDR3 bases are TGTGCCAGCAGCTCTTCAAGCGGGGGTACGCAGTATTTT. This gives the protein CASSSSSGGTQYF. Drawing the rest from reference TRBV7-9 and TRBJ2-3, the complete variable domain is DTGVSQNPRHKITKRGQNVTFRCDPISEHNRLYWYRQTLGQGPEFLTYFQNEAQLEKSRLLSDRFSAERPKGSFSTLEIQRTEQGDSAMYLCASSSSSGGTQYFGPGTRLTVL.

The chain employs TRBV3-1 (or the pseudogene TRBV3-2) and TRBJ2-7, with a tentative D call TRBD1 (6 bases). The germline V gene encodes CDR1 LGHDT and CDR2 YNNKEL (reference sequence). Trimming took 4 bases from V and 2 from J, leaving 21 bases between them. This CDR3 has 17 residues. Here the CDR3 reads CASSPSPGQVGPYEQYF. CDR3 DNA: TGTGCCAGCAGCCCCAGCCCGGGACAAGTAGGTCCCTACGAGCAGTACTTC.

The chain carries TRBV29-1 and TRBJ2-7; the D gene is possibly TRBD1 (5 bases). The CDR3 spans 13 residues. Germline lookup yields CDR1 SQVTM and CDR2 ANQGSEA. V was shortened by 3 bases and J by 6 bases, with 15 bases between the two germline ends. CDR3 DNA: TGCAGCGTTGATGCTCAGGGAAGTGGCGAGCAGTACTTC. This gives the protein CSVDAQGSGEQYF.

This clone was recorded a few times. The chain uses TRBV30 and TRBJ2-3; 10 bases align to TRBD1. The length of the CDR3 is 17 residues. Germline V gene sequence: CDR1 GTSNPN, CDR2 SVGIG (reference sequence). J gave up 4 bases and V 1 base, and 11 bases lay outside the gene matches. The CDR3 DNA reads TGTGCCTGGAGTGAAGGACCGGGACAGGGGCTTGCAGATACGCAGTATTTT. Protein product: CAWSEGPGQGLADTQYF.

The chain joins TRBV29-1 to TRBJ1-2, with 12 nucleotides matching TRBD1. Germline values: CDR1 SQVTM, CDR2 ANQGSEA. CDR3 length: 14 residues. With V trimmed by 4 bases and J by 1 base, 1 base remained unmatched. The CDR3 is CSVGDRGLNYGYTF. The DNA for the CDR3 is TGCAGCGTTGGGGACAGGGGGCTTAACTATGGCTACACCTTC. Using reference TRBV29-1 and TRBJ1-2 for the parts outside the CDR3, the full variable domain is SAVISQKPSRDICQRGTSLTIQCQVDSQVTMMFWYRQQPGQSLTLIATANQGSEATYESGFVIDKFPISRPNLTFSTLTVSNMSPEDSSIYLCSVGDRGLNYGYTFGSGTRLTVV.

The CDR3 DNA follows: TGTGCCAGCAGTTTATATCGGGACACAAACACCGGGGAGCTGTTTTTT. Translated: CASSLYRDTNTGELFF. This chain connects TRBV28 to TRBJ2-2; possible D gene TRBD1, 6 bases. Trimming pared 1 base from V and 2 bases from J, leaving 11 bases between. CDR1 is MDHEN, CDR2 SYDVKM, per germline. The CDR3 is 16 residues long.